Listed here is a single TCR beta chain. The data were obtained in a study of blood T cell repertoires in COVID-19. Study information: Acute-phase and convalescent COVID-19 samples originated in the United States, Italy and Spain.

In the authors' methods: The assay estimated nucleated cells by amplifying reference gene primers. The repertoire was sequenced with immunoSEQ multiplex PCR; TCRdb's copy has only in-frame clones and lacks some. V, J and clone size are taken as reported in that table, and D and trimming were inferred from the DNA itself. This sample has more than 130,000 clones, with about 80% found just once. This CDR3 is built from 15 residues. The ends lost 5 bases at V and 1 base at J; junction bases unmatched: 7. Germline V CDR1 and CDR2: MNHEY, SMNVEV (reference sequence). The sequencing input was peripheral blood. The rearrangement links TRBV27 to TRBJ1-2; the match to TRBD1 covers 7 bases. The receptor's source is a human donor in a cohort sampled during active COVID-19. The CDR3 loop reads CASSRGPGGNYGYTF. CDR3 sequence (DNA): TGTGCCAGCAGTCGGGGCCCAGGGGGTAACTATGGCTACACCTTC.